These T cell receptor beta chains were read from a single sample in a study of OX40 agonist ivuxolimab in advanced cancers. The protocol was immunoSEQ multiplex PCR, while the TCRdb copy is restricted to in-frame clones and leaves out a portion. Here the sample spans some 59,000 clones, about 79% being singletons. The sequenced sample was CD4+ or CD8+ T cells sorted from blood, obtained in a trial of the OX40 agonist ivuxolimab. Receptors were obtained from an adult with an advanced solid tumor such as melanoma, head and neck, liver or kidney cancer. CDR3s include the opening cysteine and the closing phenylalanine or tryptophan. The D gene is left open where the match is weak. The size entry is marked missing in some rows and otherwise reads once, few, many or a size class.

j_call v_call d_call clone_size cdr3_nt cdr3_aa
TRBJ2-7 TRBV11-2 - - TGTGCCAGCACCTCGACAGACAAAACTCCCTACGAGCAGTACTTC CASTSTDKTPYEQYF
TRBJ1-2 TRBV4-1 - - TGCGCCAGCAGCCAAGAATTGGGCTATGGCTACACCTTC CASSQELGYGYTF
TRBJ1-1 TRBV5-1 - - TGCGCCAGCAGCCCCGGGGAGGGCACTGAAGCTTTCTTT CASSPGEGTEAFF
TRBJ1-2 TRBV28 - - TGTGCCAGCAGGCAGGGACCGAACATCTATGGCTACACCTTC CASRQGPNIYGYTF
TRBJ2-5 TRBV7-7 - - TGTGCTAGCAGCTTAGCCAGGGAAGAGACCCAGTACTTC CASSLAREETQYF
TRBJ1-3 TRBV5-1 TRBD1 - TGCGCCAGCAGTCTTTCTGGACAGGGAGCTGGAAACACCATATATTTT CASSLSGQGAGNTIYF
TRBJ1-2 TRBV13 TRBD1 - TGTGCCAGCAGCTTCGTGACAGGGGGCATCGGGTTTGATGGCTACACCTTC CASSFVTGGIGFDGYTF
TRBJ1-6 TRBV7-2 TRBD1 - TGTGCCAGCAGCTTTAGTCGGACAGGGAATTCACCCCTCCACTTT CASSFSRTGNSPLHF
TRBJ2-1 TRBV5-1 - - TGCGCCAGCTTAGAGCCGGGACAACCGAATGAGCAGTTCTTC CASLEPGQPNEQFF
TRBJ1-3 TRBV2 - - TGTGCCAGCACCGAGACCCTAAGGAACACCATATATTTT CASTETLRNTIYF
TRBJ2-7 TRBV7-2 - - TGTGCCAGCAGCTTAGGATCCGGACGCCACGAGCAGTACTTC CASSLGSGRHEQYF
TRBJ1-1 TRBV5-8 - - TGTGCCAGCAGCTTATGGCAGGGGAACACTGAAGCTTTCTTT CASSLWQGNTEAFF
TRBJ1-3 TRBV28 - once TGTGCCAGCAGTCCCACCTACTCTGGAAACACCATATATTTT CASSPTYSGNTIYF
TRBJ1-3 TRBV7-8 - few TGTGCCAGCAGCTTACACTTAAGGGGGAGCTCTGGAAACACCATATATTTT CASSLHLRGSSGNTIYF
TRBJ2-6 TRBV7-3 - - TGTGCCAGCAGTCTCCAGGGAAACGCTGGGGCCAACGTCCTGACTTTC CASSLQGNAGANVLTF
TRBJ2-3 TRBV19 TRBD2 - TGTGCCAGTAGCCTGGGACTAGCGGGGGGCCCAGATACGCAGTATTTT CASSLGLAGGPDTQYF
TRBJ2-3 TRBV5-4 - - TGTGCCAGCAGCCCGAGCGGGCGCACAGATACGCAGTATTTT CASSPSGRTDTQYF
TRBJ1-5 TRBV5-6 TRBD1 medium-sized TGTGCCAGCAGCTTGGCCGGGGGGACAGGGATGCGTCAGCCCCAGCATTTT CASSLAGGTGMRQPQHF
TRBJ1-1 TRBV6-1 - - TGTGCCAGCAGTGTCTGGGGGATGAACACTGAAGCTTTCTTT CASSVWGMNTEAFF
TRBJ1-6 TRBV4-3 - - TGCGCCAGCAGCCAAGAAGGGACTAATTCACCCCTCCACTTT CASSQEGTNSPLHF
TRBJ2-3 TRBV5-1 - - TGCGCCAGCAGCTTCTCGCCCCCGACAGGCCCAGATACGCAGTATTTT CASSFSPPTGPDTQYF
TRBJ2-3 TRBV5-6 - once TGTGCCAGCAGCTTGTTGAGGGGGGCCCGCACAGATACGCAGTATTTT CASSLLRGARTDTQYF
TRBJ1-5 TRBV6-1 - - TGTGCCAGCAGTGGAATGCGGAGTAGCAATCAGCCCCAGCATTTT CASSGMRSSNQPQHF
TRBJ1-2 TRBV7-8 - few TGTGCCAGCAGCCCGACAGTTTCCTATGGCTACACCTTC CASSPTVSYGYTF
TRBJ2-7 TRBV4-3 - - TGCGCCAGCAGCCAAGCCCAGGGCTACGAGCAGTACTTC CASSQAQGYEQYF
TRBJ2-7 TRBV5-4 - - TGTGCCAGCAGCCCGGCGGGGAGCGAGCAGTACTTC CASSPAGSEQYF
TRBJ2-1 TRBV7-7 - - TGTGCTAGCGGCCACGACTTAAGAGACAATGAGCAGTTCTTC CASGHDLRDNEQFF
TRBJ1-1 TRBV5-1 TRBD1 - TGCGCCAGCAGCAATCTGGGACAGGGGAACACTGAAGCTTTCTTT CASSNLGQGNTEAFF